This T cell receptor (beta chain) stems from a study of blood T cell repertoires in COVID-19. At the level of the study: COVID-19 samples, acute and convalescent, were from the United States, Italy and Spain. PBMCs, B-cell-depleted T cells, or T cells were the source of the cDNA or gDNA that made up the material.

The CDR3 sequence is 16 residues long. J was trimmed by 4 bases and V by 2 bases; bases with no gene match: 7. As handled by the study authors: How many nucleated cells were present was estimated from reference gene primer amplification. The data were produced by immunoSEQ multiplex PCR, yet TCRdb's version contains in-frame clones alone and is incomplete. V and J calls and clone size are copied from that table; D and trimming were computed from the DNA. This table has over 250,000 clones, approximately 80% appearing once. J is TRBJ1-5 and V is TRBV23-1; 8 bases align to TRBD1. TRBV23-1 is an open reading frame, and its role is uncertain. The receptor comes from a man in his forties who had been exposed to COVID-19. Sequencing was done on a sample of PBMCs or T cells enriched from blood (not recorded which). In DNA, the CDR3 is TGCGCCAGCAGTCAACACCGGGACAGGAGGAATCAGCCCCAGCATTTT. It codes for CASSQHRDRRNQPQHF.